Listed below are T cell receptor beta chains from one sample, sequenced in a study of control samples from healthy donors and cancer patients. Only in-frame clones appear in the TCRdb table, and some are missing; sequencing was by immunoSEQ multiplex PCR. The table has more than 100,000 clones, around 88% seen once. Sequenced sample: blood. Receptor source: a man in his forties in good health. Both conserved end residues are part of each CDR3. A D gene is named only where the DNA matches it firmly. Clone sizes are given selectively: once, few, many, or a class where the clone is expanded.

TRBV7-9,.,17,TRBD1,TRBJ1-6,TGTGCCAGCAGCGGGACAGGGGGCGGCGTGGTTGATTCACCCCTCCACTTT,CASSGTGGGVVDSPLHF
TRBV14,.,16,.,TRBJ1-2,TGTGCCAGCAGCCAAAACTCGGGGGTGCGGGTCTATGGCTACACCTTC,CASSQNSGVRVYGYTF
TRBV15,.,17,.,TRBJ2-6,TGTGCCACCAGCAGAGATAGGGCCGCCTCTGGGGCCAACGTCCTGACTTTC,CATSRDRAASGANVLTF
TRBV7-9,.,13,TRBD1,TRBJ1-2,TGTGCCAGCCAGGACAGGGATAACTATGGCTACACCTTC,CASQDRDNYGYTF
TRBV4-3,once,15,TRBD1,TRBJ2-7,TGCGCCAGCAGCCAAGAAAGGGACAGACATTACGAGCAGTACTTC,CASSQERDRHYEQYF
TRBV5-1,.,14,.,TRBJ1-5,TGCGCCAGCAGCTTGGTCCAGGGGTATCAGCCCCAGCATTTT,CASSLVQGYQPQHF
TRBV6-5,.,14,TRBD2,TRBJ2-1,TGTGCCAGCAAACTTAGCGGGGGGGTGTATGAGCAGTTCTTC,CASKLSGGVYEQFF
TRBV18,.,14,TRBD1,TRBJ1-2,TGTGCCAGCTCTCAGGGACAGGGGGAGTATGGCTACACCTTC,CASSQGQGEYGYTF
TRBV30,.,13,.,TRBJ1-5,TGTGCCTGGAGTGTACAAGAAGGTCAGCCCCAGCATTTT,CAWSVQEGQPQHF
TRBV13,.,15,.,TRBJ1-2,TGTGCCAGCAGCTTATCCCAGGGTAGTGCCTATGGCTACACCTTC,CASSLSQGSAYGYTF
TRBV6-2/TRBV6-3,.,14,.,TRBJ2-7,TGTGCCAGCAGTGACGGGACTCTCCTCTACGAGCAGTACTTC,CASSDGTLLYEQYF
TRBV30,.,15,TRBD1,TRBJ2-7,TGTGCCTGGAGTCTCAGGACAGGGAGCTCCTACGAGCAGTACTTC,CAWSLRTGSSYEQYF
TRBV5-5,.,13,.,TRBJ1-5,TGTGCCAGCAGCTGGGACCTCCAGGAGCCCCAGCATTTT,CASSWDLQEPQHF
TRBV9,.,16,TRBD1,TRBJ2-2,TGTGCCAGCAGCGTAGCGGCAGGGGGGAACACCGGGGAGCTGTTTTTT,CASSVAAGGNTGELFF
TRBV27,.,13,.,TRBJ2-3,TGTGCCAGCAGTTTAGGACACACAGATACGCAGTATTTT,CASSLGHTDTQYF
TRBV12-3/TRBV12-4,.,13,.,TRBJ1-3,TGTGCCAGCAGTTTAAGGATGGGAAACACCATATATTTT,CASSLRMGNTIYF
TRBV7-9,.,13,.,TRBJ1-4,TGTGCCAGCAGCTTAGGCATTTTTGAAAAACTGTTTTTT,CASSLGIFEKLFF
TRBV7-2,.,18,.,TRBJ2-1,TGTGCCAGCAGCACCGTAGGAGGCGGGGGCCTCTCCTACAATGAGCAGTTCTTC,CASSTVGGGGLSYNEQFF
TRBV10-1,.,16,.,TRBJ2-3,TGCGCCAGCTCAAGACAGGCAATAACTAGCACAGATACGCAGTATTTT,CASSRQAITSTDTQYF
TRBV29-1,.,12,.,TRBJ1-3,TGCAGCGTTCAATCGTCTGGAAACACCATATATTTT,CSVQSSGNTIYF
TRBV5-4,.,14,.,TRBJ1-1,TGTGCCAGCAGCACGGGACAAAGGAACACTGAAGCTTTCTTT,CASSTGQRNTEAFF
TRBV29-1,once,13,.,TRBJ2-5,TGCAGCGTTGATGTCTCCTTGGGGGAGACCCAGTACTTC,CSVDVSLGETQYF
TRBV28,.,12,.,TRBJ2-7,TGTGCCAGCAGTTTATGGGGGTCCGAGCAGTACTTC,CASSLWGSEQYF
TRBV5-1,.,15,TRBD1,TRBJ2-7,TGCGCCAGCAGCCCGAAGGACAGGGGTGGTTACGAGCAGTACTTC,CASSPKDRGGYEQYF
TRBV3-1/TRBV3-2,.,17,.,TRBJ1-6,TGTGCCAGCAGCCAAGGTGCGATAGCGACCCGTAATTCACCCCTCCACTTT,CASSQGAIATRNSPLHF
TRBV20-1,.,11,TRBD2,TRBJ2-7,TGCAGTGCCCGGGAGGGCTACGAGCAGTACTTC,CSAREGYEQYF
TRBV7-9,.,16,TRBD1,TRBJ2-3,TGTGCCAGCAGCTTAGAACAGGGGGACCTAACAGATACGCAGTATTTT,CASSLEQGDLTDTQYF
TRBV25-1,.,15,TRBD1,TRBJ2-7,TGTGCCAGCAGTGAATCCGGGACAGGGGTTCACGAGCAGTACTTC,CASSESGTGVHEQYF
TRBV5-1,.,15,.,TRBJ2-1,TGCGCCAGCAGCTTCCGGGACCCTGAAGGTGCTGAGCAGTTCTTC,CASSFRDPEGAEQFF
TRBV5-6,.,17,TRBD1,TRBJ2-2,TGTGCCAGCAGCTGGCCCCGGGACAGCACGAACACCGGGGAGCTGTTTTTT,CASSWPRDSTNTGELFF
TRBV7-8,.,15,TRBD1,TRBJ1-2,TGTGCCAGCAGCTCAAGACAGGGCAATAACTATGGCTACACCTTC,CASSSRQGNNYGYTF
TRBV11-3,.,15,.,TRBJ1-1,TGTGCCAGCAGCTCCAATGATGGGGGAAACACTGAAGCTTTCTTT,CASSSNDGGNTEAFF
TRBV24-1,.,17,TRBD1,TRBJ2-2,TGTGCCACCAGTGTCCGACAGGGGGCGATTGGGACCGGGGAGCTGTTTTTT,CATSVRQGAIGTGELFF
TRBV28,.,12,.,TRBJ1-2,TGTGCCACCCTACCTCAGGGCTATGGCTACACCTTC,CATLPQGYGYTF
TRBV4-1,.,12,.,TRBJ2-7,TGCGCCAGCAGCCCCGCCAGTAACGAGCAGTACTTC,CASSPASNEQYF
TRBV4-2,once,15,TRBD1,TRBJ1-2,TGTGCCAGCAGCCAAGATTTCGGACAGGGGAATGGCTACACCTTC,CASSQDFGQGNGYTF
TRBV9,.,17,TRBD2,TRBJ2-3,TGTGCCAGCAGCTCCCGTTCGGGTAGCGGGGGCACAGATACGCAGTATTTT,CASSSRSGSGGTDTQYF
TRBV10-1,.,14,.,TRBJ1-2,TGCGCCAGACTGGGGGACCGAACTAACTATGGCTACACCTTC,CARLGDRTNYGYTF
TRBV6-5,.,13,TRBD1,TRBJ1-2,TGTGCCAGCAGTACGGACAGGGGAAGTGGCTACACCTTC,CASSTDRGSGYTF
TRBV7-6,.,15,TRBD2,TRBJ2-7,TGTGCCAGCAGCTTAGAACTAGCGGGGAGCTACGAGCAGTACTTC,CASSLELAGSYEQYF
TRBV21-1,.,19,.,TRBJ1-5,TGTGCCAGCAGCAAGCACCTTACCGGAACCTACTTCGTTGGTCAGCCCCAGCATTTT,CASSKHLTGTYFVGQPQHF
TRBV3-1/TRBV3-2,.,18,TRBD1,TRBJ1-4,TGTGCCAGCAGCCCCTGGGAACAAGTGGGGACAGGGATGAGAAAACTGTTTTTT,CASSPWEQVGTGMRKLFF
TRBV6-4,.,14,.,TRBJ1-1,TGTGCCAGCAGAACAGACGGCAAGAACACTGAAGCTTTCTTT,CASRTDGKNTEAFF
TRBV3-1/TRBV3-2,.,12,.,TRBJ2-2,TGTGCCAGCAGCCTAACTGGGGTTGTGCTGTTTTTT,CASSLTGVVLFF
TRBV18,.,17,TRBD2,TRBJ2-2,TGTGCCAGCTCACCACCGTGGGCGACTAGCGGAACCGGGGAGCTGTTTTTT,CASSPPWATSGTGELFF
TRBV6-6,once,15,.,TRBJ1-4,TGTGCCAGCAGACTCACAGGGTCGACTAATGAAAAACTGTTTTTT,CASRLTGSTNEKLFF
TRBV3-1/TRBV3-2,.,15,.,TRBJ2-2,TGTGCCAGCAGCTCTTCCCCTAGGGGAGGCGGGGAGCTGTTTTTT,CASSSSPRGGGELFF
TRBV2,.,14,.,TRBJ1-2,TGTGCCAGCAGTGAACAGGCCGACCTTATTGGCTACACCTTC,CASSEQADLIGYTF
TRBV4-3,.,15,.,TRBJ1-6,TGCGCCAGCAGCCAAGATACGGGGGTCCTATCACCCCTCCACTTT,CASSQDTGVLSPLHF
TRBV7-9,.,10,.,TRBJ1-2,TGTGCCAGCAGCTTGTTTGGCTACACCTTC,CASSLFGYTF
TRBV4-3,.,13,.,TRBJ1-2,TGCGCCAGCAGCCAAGCGGGTACTCATGGCTACACCTTC,CASSQAGTHGYTF
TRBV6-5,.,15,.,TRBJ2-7,TGTGCCAGCAGGGCCGGGACCGGTGATACCGGCGAGCAGTACTTC,CASRAGTGDTGEQYF